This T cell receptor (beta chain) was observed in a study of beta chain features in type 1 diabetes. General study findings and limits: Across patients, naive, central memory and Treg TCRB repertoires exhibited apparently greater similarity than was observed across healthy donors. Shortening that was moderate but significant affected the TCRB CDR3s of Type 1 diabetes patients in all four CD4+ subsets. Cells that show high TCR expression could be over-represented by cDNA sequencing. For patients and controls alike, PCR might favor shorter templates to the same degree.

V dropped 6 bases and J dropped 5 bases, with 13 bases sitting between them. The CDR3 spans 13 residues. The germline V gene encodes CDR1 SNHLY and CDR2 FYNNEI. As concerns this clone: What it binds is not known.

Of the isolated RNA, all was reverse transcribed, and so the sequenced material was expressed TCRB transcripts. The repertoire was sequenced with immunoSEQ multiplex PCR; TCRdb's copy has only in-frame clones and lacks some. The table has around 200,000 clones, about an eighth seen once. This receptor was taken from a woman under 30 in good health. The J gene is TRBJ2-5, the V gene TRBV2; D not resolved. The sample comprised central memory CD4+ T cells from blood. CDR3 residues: CASRMTNGETQYF. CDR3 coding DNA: TGTGCCAGCAGAATGACAAACGGCGAGACCCAGTACTTC.